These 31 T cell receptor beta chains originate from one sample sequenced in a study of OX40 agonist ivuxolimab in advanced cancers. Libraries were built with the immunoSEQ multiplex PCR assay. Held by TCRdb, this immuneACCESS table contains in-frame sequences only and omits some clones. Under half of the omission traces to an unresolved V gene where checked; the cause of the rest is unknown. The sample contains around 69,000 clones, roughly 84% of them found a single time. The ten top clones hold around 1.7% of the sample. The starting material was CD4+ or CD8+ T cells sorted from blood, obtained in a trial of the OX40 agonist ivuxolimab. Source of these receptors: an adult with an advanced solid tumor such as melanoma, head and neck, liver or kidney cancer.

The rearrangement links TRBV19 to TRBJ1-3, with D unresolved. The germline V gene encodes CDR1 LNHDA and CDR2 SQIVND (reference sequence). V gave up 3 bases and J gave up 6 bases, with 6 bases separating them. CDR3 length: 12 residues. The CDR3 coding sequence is TGTGCCAGTAGTATGGGTGAAAACACCATATATTTT. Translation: CASSMGENTIYF.

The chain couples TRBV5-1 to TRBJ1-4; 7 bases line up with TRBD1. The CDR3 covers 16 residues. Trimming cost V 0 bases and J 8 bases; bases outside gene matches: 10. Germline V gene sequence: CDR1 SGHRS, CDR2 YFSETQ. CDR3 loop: CASSLEVRQGGEKLFF. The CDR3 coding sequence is TGCGCCAGCAGCTTGGAGGTTCGACAGGGTGGAGAAAAACTGTTTTTT.

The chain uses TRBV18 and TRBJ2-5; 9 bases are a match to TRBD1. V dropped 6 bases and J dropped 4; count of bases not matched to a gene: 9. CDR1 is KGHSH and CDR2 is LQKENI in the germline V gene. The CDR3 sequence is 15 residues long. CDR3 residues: CASSPLQGASETQYF. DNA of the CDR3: TGTGCCAGCTCCCCCCTACAGGGGGCGTCAGAGACCCAGTACTTC.

The CDR3: CASSRRDRNTGELFF. In DNA form, the CDR3 reads TGTGCCAGCAGCCGTAGGGACAGAAACACCGGGGAGCTGTTTTTT. This chain connects TRBV6-5 to TRBJ2-2; 7 bases line up with TRBD1. This CDR3 has 15 amino acids. CDR1 MNHEY and CDR2 SVGAGI come from the germline V gene. V lost 6 bases, J lost 2 bases, and 6 bases stayed unmatched.

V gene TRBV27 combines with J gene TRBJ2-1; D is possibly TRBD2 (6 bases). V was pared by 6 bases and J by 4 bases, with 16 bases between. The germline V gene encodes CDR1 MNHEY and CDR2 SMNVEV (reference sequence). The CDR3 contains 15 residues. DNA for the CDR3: TGTGCCAGCAGCGGACTACGGGAGCCTTACAATGAGCAGTTCTTC. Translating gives CASSGLREPYNEQFF.

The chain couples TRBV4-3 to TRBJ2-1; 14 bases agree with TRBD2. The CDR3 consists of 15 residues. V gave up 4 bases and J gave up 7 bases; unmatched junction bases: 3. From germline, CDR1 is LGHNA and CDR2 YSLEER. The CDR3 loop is CASSLGTSGGNEQFF. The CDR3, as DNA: TGCGCCAGCAGCCTCGGGACTAGCGGGGGTAATGAGCAGTTCTTC.

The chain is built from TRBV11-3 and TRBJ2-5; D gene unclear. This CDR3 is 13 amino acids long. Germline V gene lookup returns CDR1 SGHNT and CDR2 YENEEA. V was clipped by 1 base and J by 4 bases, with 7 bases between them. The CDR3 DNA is TGTGCCAGCAGCTTAGGGCAGTCAGAGACCCAGTACTTC. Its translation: CASSLGQSETQYF. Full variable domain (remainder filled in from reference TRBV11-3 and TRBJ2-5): EAGVVQSPRYKIIEKKQPVAFWCNPISGHNTLYWYLQNLGQGPELLIRYENEEAVDDSQLPKDRFSAERLKGVDSTLKIQPAELGDSAVYLCASSLGQSETQYFGPGTRLLVL.

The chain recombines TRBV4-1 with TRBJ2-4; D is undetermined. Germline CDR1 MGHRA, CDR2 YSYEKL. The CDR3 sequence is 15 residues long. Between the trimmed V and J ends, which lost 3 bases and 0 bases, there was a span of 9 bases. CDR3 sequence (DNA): TGCGCCAGCAGCCAGCCCAGTCTAGCCAAAAACATTCAGTACTTC. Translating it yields CASSQPSLAKNIQYF.

CDR3 bases: TGTGCCAGTAGAGGACGAGGGGGTACAGATACGCAGTATTTT. Translating gives CASRGRGGTDTQYF. The chain couples TRBV19 to TRBJ2-3; the D gene is possibly TRBD1 (6 bases). Per the germline V gene, CDR1 is LNHDA and CDR2 is SQIVND (reference sequence). The V end was cut by 6 bases, the J end by 3 bases, with 13 bases between. The CDR3 loop spans 14 amino acids.

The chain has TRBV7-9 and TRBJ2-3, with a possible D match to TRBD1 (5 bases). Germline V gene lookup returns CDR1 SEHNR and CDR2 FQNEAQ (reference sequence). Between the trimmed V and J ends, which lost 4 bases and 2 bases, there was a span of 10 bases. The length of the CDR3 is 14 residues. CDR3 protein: CASSSRQYTDTQYF. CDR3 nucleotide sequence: TGTGCCAGCAGCTCCCGACAGTACACAGATACGCAGTATTTT. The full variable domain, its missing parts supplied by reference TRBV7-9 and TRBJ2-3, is DTGVSQNPRHKITKRGQNVTFRCDPISEHNRLYWYRQTLGQGPEFLTYFQNEAQLEKSRLLSDRFSAERPKGSFSTLEIQRTEQGDSAMYLCASSSRQYTDTQYFGPGTRLTVL.

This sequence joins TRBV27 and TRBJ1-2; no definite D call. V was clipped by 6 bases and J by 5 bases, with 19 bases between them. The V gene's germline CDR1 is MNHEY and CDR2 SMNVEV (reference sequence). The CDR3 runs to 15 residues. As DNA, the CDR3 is TGTGCCAGCAGGATACCGGGTACTCAAGAGTATGGCTACACCTTC. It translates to CASRIPGTQEYGYTF.

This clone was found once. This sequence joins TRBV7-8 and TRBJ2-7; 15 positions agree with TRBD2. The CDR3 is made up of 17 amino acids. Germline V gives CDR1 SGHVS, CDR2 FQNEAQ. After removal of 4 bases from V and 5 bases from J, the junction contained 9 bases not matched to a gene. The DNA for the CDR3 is TGTGCCAGCAGCTCGTGGGGACTAGCGGGAGGTCCCAACGAGCAGTACTTC. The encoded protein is CASSSWGLAGGPNEQYF.

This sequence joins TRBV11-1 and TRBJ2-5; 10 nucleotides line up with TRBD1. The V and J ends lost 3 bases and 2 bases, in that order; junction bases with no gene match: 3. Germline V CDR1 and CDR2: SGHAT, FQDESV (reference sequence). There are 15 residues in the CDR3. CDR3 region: CASSFGTGEQETQYF. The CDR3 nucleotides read TGTGCCAGCAGCTTTGGGACAGGGGAACAAGAGACCCAGTACTTC.

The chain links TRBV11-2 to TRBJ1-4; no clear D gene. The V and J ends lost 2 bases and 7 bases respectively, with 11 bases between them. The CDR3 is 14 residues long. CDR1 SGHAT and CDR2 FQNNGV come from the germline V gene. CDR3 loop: CASSLSISGEKLFF. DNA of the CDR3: TGTGCCAGCAGCTTATCGATTTCGGGTGAAAAACTGTTTTTT.

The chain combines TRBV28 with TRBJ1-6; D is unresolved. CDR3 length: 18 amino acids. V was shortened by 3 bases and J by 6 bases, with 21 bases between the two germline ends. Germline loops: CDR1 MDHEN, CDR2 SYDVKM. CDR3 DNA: TGTGCCAGCAGTTTTTTCCCCTTAGGGTCAGGTTCTAATTCACCCCTCCACTTT. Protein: CASSFFPLGSGSNSPLHF.

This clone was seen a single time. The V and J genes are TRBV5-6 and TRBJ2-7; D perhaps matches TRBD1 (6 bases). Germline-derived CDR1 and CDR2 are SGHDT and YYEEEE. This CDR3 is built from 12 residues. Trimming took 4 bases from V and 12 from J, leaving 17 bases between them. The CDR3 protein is CASSRPTGQRYF. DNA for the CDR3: TGTGCCAGCAGCCGGCCTACAGGGCAGCGGTACTTC.

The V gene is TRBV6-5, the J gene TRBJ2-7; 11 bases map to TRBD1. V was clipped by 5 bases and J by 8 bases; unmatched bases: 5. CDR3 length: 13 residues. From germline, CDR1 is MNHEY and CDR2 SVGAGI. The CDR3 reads CASSVGQGVKQYF. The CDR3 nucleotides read TGTGCCAGCAGTGTGGGACAGGGGGTAAAGCAGTACTTC.

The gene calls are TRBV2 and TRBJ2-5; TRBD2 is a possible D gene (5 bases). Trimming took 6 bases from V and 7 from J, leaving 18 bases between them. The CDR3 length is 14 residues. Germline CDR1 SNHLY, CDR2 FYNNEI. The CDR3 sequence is CASREGTARRTQYF. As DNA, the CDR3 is TGTGCCAGCAGAGAGGGTACAGCGCGTCGGACCCAGTACTTC.

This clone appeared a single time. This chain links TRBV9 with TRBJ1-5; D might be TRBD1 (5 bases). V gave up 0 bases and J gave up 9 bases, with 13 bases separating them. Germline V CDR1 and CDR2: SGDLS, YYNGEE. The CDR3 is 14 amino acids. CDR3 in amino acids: CASSVEGSPPPQHF. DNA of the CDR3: TGTGCCAGCAGCGTAGAGGGGTCCCCCCCGCCCCAGCATTTT.

Here the CDR3 reads CATSAHLQVDEQYF. In nucleotides, the CDR3 is TGTGCCACCAGCGCCCACCTGCAGGTTGACGAGCAGTACTTC. The gene calls are TRBV15 and TRBJ2-7; D gene ambiguous. The V gene's germline CDR1 is LNHNV and CDR2 YYDKDF (reference sequence). V was shortened by 5 bases and J by 5 bases, with 16 bases between the two germline ends. The CDR3 contains 14 residues.

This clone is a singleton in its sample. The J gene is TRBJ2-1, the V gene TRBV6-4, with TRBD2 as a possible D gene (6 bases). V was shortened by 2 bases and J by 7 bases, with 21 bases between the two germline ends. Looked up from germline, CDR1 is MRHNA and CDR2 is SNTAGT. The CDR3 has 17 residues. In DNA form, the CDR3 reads TGTGCCAGCAGTGACACCTCAACGGGAGTAAGCCGGAATGAGCAGTTCTTC. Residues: CASSDTSTGVSRNEQFF.

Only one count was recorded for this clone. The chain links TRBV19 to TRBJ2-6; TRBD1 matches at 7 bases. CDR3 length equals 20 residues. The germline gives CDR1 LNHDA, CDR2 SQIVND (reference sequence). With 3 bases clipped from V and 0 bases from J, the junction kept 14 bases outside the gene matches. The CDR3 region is CASSMSPPGQLISGANVLTF. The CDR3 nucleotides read TGTGCCAGTAGTATGAGTCCCCCGGGACAGTTGATCTCTGGGGCCAACGTCCTGACTTTC.

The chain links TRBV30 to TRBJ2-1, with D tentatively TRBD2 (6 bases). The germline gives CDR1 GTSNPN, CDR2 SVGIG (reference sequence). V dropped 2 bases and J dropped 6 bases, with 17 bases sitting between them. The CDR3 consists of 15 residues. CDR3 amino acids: CAWSLWGGVRNEQFF. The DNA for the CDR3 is TGTGCCTGGAGTCTATGGGGCGGGGTCCGCAATGAGCAGTTCTTC.

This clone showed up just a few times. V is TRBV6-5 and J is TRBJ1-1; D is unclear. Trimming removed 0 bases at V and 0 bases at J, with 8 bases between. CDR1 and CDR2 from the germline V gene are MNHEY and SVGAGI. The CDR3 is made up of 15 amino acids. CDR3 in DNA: TGTGCCAGCAGTTACTCGAGTGGATTGAACACTGAAGCTTTCTTT. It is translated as CASSYSSGLNTEAFF.

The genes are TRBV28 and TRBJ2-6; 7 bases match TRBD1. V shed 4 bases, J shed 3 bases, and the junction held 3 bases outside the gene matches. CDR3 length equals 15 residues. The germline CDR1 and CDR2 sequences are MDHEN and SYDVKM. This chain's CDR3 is CASSSGGFGANVLTF. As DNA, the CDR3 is TGTGCCAGCAGTTCAGGGGGATTTGGGGCCAACGTCCTGACTTTC.

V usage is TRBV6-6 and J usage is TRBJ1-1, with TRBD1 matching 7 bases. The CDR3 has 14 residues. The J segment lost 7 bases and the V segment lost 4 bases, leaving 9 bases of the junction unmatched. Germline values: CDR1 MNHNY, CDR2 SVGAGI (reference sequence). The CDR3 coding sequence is TGTGCCAGCAGTTCTACAGGGGAGCGGAATGAAGCTTTCTTT. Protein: CASSSTGERNEAFF.

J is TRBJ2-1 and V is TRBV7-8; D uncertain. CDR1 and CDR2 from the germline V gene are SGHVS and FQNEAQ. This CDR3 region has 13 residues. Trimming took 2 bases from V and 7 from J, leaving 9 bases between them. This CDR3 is CASSLLWRNEQFF. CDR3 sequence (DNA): TGTGCCAGCAGCTTATTGTGGAGAAATGAGCAGTTCTTC.

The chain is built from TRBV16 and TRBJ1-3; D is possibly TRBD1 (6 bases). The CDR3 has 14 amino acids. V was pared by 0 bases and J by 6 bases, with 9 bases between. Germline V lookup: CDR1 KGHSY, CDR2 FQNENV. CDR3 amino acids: CASSQSGAKNTIYF. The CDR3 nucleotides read TGTGCCAGCAGCCAATCGGGGGCCAAAAACACCATATATTTT.

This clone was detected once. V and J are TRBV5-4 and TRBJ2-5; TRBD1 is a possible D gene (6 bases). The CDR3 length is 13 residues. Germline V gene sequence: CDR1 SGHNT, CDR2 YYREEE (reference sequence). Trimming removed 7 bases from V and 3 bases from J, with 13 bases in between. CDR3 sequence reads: CASGRGQEETQYF. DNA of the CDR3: TGTGCCAGCGGCAGGGGTCAGGAAGAGACCCAGTACTTC.

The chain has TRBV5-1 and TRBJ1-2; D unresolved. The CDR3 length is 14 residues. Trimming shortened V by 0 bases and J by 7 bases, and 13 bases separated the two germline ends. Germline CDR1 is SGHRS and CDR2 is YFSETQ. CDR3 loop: CASSLDPEISGYTF. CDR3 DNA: TGCGCCAGCAGCTTGGACCCAGAAATTAGTGGCTACACCTTC.

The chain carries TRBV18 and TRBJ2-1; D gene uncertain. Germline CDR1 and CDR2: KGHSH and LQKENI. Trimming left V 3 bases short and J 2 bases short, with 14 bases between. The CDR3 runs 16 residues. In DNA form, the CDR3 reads TGTGCCAGCTCACCCACCGGGCCTAGTGCCTACAATGAGCAGTTCTTC. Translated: CASSPTGPSAYNEQFF.